Below are 16 T cell receptor beta chains sequenced from a single sample in a study of beta chain features in type 1 diabetes. The investigators reverse transcribed all of the isolated RNA, so they sequenced expressed TCRB transcripts. Clones were sequenced by immunoSEQ multiplex PCR, and TCRdb holds only the in-frame ones, with some missing. The data contain 130,000 to 150,000 clones, around 7% of them seen just once; the ten biggest clones take up about 1.4%. The sequencing sample was made of central memory CD4+ T cells from blood. The receptors derive from a young woman in good health.

The rearrangement uses TRBV7-2 and TRBJ2-4; 9 positions agree with TRBD1. V shed 5 bases and J 6 bases; nucleotides not matched to a gene: 14. CDR3 length: 17 amino acids. The germline V gene encodes CDR1 SGHTA and CDR2 FQGNSA. This CDR3 reads CASSQDRGQGGLNIQYF. The CDR3 DNA reads TGTGCCAGCAGCCAAGATAGGGGACAGGGCGGCCTAAACATTCAGTACTTC.

The genes are TRBV7-6 and TRBJ1-1; 7 positions match TRBD1. Germline V gene data show CDR1 as SGHVS and CDR2 as FNYEAQ. The V and J ends lost 4 bases and 8 bases, in that order; junction bases with no gene match: 7. There are 13 residues in the CDR3. The CDR3 is CASSYGQDREAFF. In DNA, the CDR3 is TGTGCCAGCAGCTACGGACAGGACAGGGAAGCTTTCTTT.

This clone was detected only a few times. J is TRBJ2-1 and V is TRBV7-2, with a weak D call TRBD1 (5 bases). Trimming took 1 base from V and 7 from J, leaving 8 bases between them. Germline V gives CDR1 SGHTA, CDR2 FQGNSA. The CDR3 spans 13 residues. The CDR3 DNA is TGTGCCAGCAGCTTAGGACAGTTTAATGAGCAGTTCTTC. It specifies CASSLGQFNEQFF.

The chain joins TRBV11-3 to TRBJ2-7; 11 bases agree with TRBD2. The CDR3 loop spans 15 amino acids. V dropped 0 bases and J dropped 7; count of bases not matched to a gene: 5. Germline V gene data show CDR1 as SGHNT and CDR2 as YENEEA. The CDR3 spells CASSLDSGTSGEQYF. The CDR3 region has the DNA TGTGCCAGCAGCTTAGATTCCGGGACTAGCGGAGAGCAGTACTTC.

This clone was counted a few times. Relative to the germline gene, one junction end is altered; a read error may explain this. The genes are TRBV5-6 and TRBJ2-2, with 7 bases matching TRBD1. This CDR3 is built from 17 residues. The germline V gene has CDR1 SGHDT and CDR2 YYEEEE. CDR3 protein: CASRLGPGTVRSGELFF. CDR3 nucleotides: TGTGCCAGCAGGTTGGGCCCGGGGACAGTAAGGTCCGGGGAGCTGTTTTTT.

The rearrangement joins TRBV10-3 to TRBJ2-7, with 7 bases fitting TRBD2. The junction had 6 bases not matched to a gene; V was cut back by 1 base and J by 3 bases. The CDR3 is 15 residues long. Germline lookup yields CDR1 ENHRY and CDR2 SYGVKD. CDR3 protein: CAISEYGGSNYEQYF. The CDR3 DNA is TGTGCCATCAGTGAGTATGGCGGGAGTAACTACGAGCAGTACTTC.

As for this clone: The same CDR3 can be traced to other DNA sequences in this sample. The gene calls are TRBV18 and TRBJ2-7, with TRBD1 matching 8 bases. V gave up 5 bases and J gave up 1 base; unmatched junction bases: 7. Germline-derived CDR1 and CDR2 are KGHSH and LQKENI. The CDR3 is 15 amino acids. CDR3: CASSTDRGGSYEQYF. The DNA for the CDR3 is TGTGCCAGCTCAACCGACAGGGGTGGGTCCTACGAGCAGTACTTC.

V and J are TRBV2 and TRBJ2-5, with TRBD1 identical over 12 bases. This CDR3 is built from 16 residues. Unmatched junction bases numbered 7, after V lost 6 bases and J lost 2 bases. Germline V gene sequence: CDR1 SNHLY, CDR2 FYNNEI. The CDR3: CASSRDRGQGQETQYF. CDR3 DNA: TGTGCCAGCAGCCGGGACAGGGGGCAGGGGCAAGAGACCCAGTACTTC.

This clone has only a few counts. The genes are TRBV7-3 and TRBJ2-7; 14 bases line up with TRBD2. Per germline, CDR1 SGHTA and CDR2 FQGTGA. Germline trimming cut 4 bases from V and 0 bases from J; bases unmatched to any gene: 8. CDR3 length: 18 amino acids. For the CDR3, the DNA is TGTGCCAGCAGCTCGACTCAGACTAGCGGGAGGGTCTCCTACGAGCAGTACTTC. Residues: CASSSTQTSGRVSYEQYF.

In its sample, this clone was seen many times. The chain is built from TRBV15 and TRBJ2-1; D possibly corresponds to TRBD1 (6 bases). The germline gives CDR1 LNHNV, CDR2 YYDKDF (reference sequence). The CDR3 has 13 amino acids. Trimming took 6 bases from V and 3 from J, leaving 9 bases between them. The CDR3 region is CATRDRVYNEQFF. The CDR3 DNA follows: TGTGCCACCAGGGACAGAGTCTACAATGAGCAGTTCTTC. The full variable domain, with the rest looked up from reference TRBV15 and TRBJ2-1, is DAMVIQNPRYQVTQFGKPVTLSCSQTLNHNVMYWYQQKSSQAPKLLFHYYDKDFNNEADTPDNFQSRRPNTSFCFLDIRSPGLGDTAMYLCATRDRVYNEQFFGPGTRLTVL.

This clone has only a few counts. V is TRBV28 and J is TRBJ2-1, with a possible D match to TRBD2 (6 bases). Germline V CDR1 and CDR2: MDHEN, SYDVKM. Between the trimmed V and J ends, which lost 1 base and 8 bases, there was a span of 12 bases. The CDR3 totals 14 residues. CDR3 loop: CASSLYPGVDEQFF. The CDR3 DNA is TGTGCCAGCAGTTTATATCCGGGAGTGGATGAGCAGTTCTTC.

This clone has only a few counts. The genes are TRBV11-3 and TRBJ2-7; D perhaps matches TRBD1 (5 bases). CDR1 is SGHNT and CDR2 is YENEEA in the germline V gene. V shed 4 bases and J shed 6 bases, with 10 bases lying between them. The CDR3 has 12 amino acids. DNA for the CDR3: TGTGCCAGCAGCTCTACAGGAGTCGAGCAGTACTTC. It yields the protein CASSSTGVEQYF.

The chain couples TRBV29-1 to TRBJ2-2; TRBD2 is a possible D gene (5 bases). Trimming left V 7 bases short and J 4 bases short, with 13 bases between. CDR1 and CDR2 (germline): SQVTM, ANQGSEA. The CDR3 is 13 amino acids. The CDR3 sequence: CSARVSLTGELFF. In nucleotides, the CDR3 is TGCAGCGCGCGGGTCTCTCTCACCGGGGAGCTGTTTTTT.

This clone has a handful of counts. This chain uses TRBV11-2 with TRBJ2-2; 8 bases map to TRBD2. V shed 5 bases, J shed 5 bases, and the junction held 10 bases outside the gene matches. The CDR3 runs to 16 residues. Germline V CDR1 and CDR2: SGHAT, FQNNGV. The DNA of the CDR3 is TGTGCCAGCAGCAAAGGACTAGCTTCAAGGACCGGGGAGCTGTTTTTT. Translation: CASSKGLASRTGELFF.

The chain has TRBV18 and TRBJ2-2; 8 bases agree with TRBD2. V shed 6 bases, J shed 5 bases, and the junction held 8 bases outside the gene matches. CDR1 and CDR2 (germline): KGHSH, LQKENI. CDR3 length equals 15 residues. The CDR3 region has the DNA TGTGCCAGCTCGGAGAGCGGGAGATATACCGGGGAGCTGTTTTTT. This codes for CASSESGRYTGELFF.

CDR3 nucleotide sequence: TGTGCCAGCAGCTCCTATCAGGCGAAGAATGAAAAACTGTTTTTT. Translated, it gives CASSSYQAKNEKLFF. This chain uses TRBV7-2 with TRBJ1-4; D is ambiguous. V lost 4 bases and J lost 5, with 14 bases in between. There are 15 residues in the CDR3. CDR1 and CDR2 (germline): SGHTA, FQGNSA.